The 2 T cell receptor beta chains presented below share a single source sample, sequenced in a study of T-cell memory formation after mild COVID-19. TCRdb recomputed calls from the 5' RACE reads with MiXCR, one row per CDR3 protein. This table has some 350,000 distinct CDR3 sequences, 15% to 20% appearing once. What was sequenced was PBMCs or a T cell subset sorted from them (not recorded which). The receptors come from a young man who had mild COVID-19 (a few samples of this study predate the infection). Cell type and time point are not known.

J is TRBJ1-6 and V is TRBV5-6, with a weak D call TRBD1 (6 bases). The germline gives CDR1 SGHDT, CDR2 YYEEEE. Trimming took off 2 bases at V and 9 bases at J, with 12 bases between the two ends. The CDR3 totals 14 residues. The DNA for the CDR3 is TGTGCCAGCAGCTTAGGGGGGTTGGGTTCACCCCTCCACTTT. As protein: CASSLGGLGSPLHF. Full variable domain (rest looked up from reference TRBV5-6 and TRBJ1-6): DAGVTQSPTHLIKTRGQQVTLRCSPKSGHDTVSWYQQALGQGPQFIFQYYEEEERQRGNFPDRFSGHQFPNYSSELNVNALLLGDSALYLCASSLGGLGSPLHFGNGTRLTVT.

This clonotype appeared a few times. The chain carries TRBV29-1 and TRBJ2-3; the match to TRBD1 covers 10 bases. Germline CDR1 reads SQVTM; CDR2 reads ANQGSEA. V shed 0 bases and J 4 bases; nucleotides not matched to a gene: 10. The CDR3 totals 17 residues. In DNA, the CDR3 is TGCAGCGTTGAAGATAGGTCGGACAGGGGGAGGTCAGATACGCAGTATTTT. Translating gives CSVEDRSDRGRSDTQYF.